This TCR beta chain was observed in a study of blood T cell repertoires in COVID-19. Trimming cost V 2 bases and J 4 bases, with 9 bases left between them. CDR3 length equals 14 residues. Germline V CDR1 and CDR2: LNHNV, YYDKDF (reference sequence). This clone was counted once. Only in-frame clones appear in the TCRdb table, and some are missing; sequencing was by immunoSEQ multiplex PCR. The sample gives 120,000 or so clones, around 79% of which show up once; 2% to 2.5% is in the top ten. This sequence was found in a man between 65 and 85 years old with acute or convalescent COVID-19. This chain connects TRBV15 to TRBJ1-3; D is ambiguous. The sequenced sample was peripheral blood. In DNA, the CDR3 is TGTGCCACCAGCAGATCCACTCTGGGAAACACCATATATTTT. It specifies CATSRSTLGNTIYF.